This T cell receptor (beta chain) originates from a study of B cell selection in AIRE deficiency. Study-level findings and limits: Shared Treg sequences were biased toward short CDR3s with few non-templated nucleotide insertions. Around 31% of healthy-donor shared Treg TCRbeta sequences appeared in patient Tconv cells. Only about 10% of around 3,800 shared Treg sequences were patient-specific; 31.6% healthy-specific.

Per the original methods: About 5.65x10^4 patient and 9.56x10^4 healthy donor TCRbeta sequences came from Tregs. Data came from immunoSEQ multiplex PCR; TCRdb stores just in-frame clones and leaves some out. That table furnishes V, J and clone size, whereas the DNA furnished D and trimming. Seen here are about 18,000 clones, 90% to 95% observed once, and the top ten hold about 1%. A note on this clone: Its antigen remains unidentified.

Regulatory T cells were sorted as CD4+CD25hiCD127low/negative. This receptor was taken from a human donor in good health. Sequencing was performed on CD4+CD25+ Tregs sorted from PBMCs.

CDR3 in DNA: TGTGCCAGCAGCCAGGGGTGGGGACGGAAAACAACTAATGAAAAACTGTTTTTT. The encoded protein is CASSQGWGRKTTNEKLFF. The V call is TRBV14, the J call TRBJ1-4; the D gene is possibly TRBD1 (5 bases). Germline V CDR1 and CDR2: SGHDN, FVKESK. The CDR3 totals 18 residues. Trimming removed 3 bases at V and 0 bases at J, with 17 bases between.